The 15 T cell receptor beta chains below come from one sample, sequenced in a study of T cell repertoires in cytomegalovirus infection. TCRdb re-analysed the reads in MiXCR, keeping a single row per CDR3 protein. The sample lists over 300,000 distinct CDR3 sequences; 15% to 20% were seen once. The sequenced material came from PBMCs. All receptors derive from a human donor in good health (CMV status not recorded). Some clones in this sample may be carry-over from other donors' samples.

This clonotype showed up just a few times. The J gene is TRBJ1-1, the V gene TRBV20-1, with TRBD1 as a possible D gene (5 bases). V lost 0 bases to trimming and J lost 1 base, with 9 bases between them. Germline V gene lookup returns CDR1 DFQATT and CDR2 SNEGSKA (reference sequence). This CDR3 has 14 amino acids. The CDR3 DNA reads as TGCAGTGCTAGAGATCTGAGGGGGAACACTGAAGCTTTCTTT. As protein: CSARDLRGNTEAFF.

This clonotype occurred a few times. The chain employs TRBV6-5 and TRBJ1-1; a weak D match, TRBD1 (5 bases). In germline, CDR1 is MNHEY, CDR2 SVGAGI. This CDR3 has 15 amino acids. Trimming cost V 3 bases and J 0 bases, with 11 bases left between them. Written as DNA, the CDR3 is TGTGCCAGCAGTTATGGGGCAGCATTGAACACTGAAGCTTTCTTT. Its translation: CASSYGAALNTEAFF.

This clonotype was observed a handful of times. The chain couples TRBV2 to TRBJ1-6; 9 bases are shared with TRBD1. Germline values: CDR1 SNHLY, CDR2 FYNNEI. The CDR3 runs 20 residues. J was trimmed by 5 bases and V by 0 bases; bases with no gene match: 14. The CDR3 is CASSEAPWGQGPADNSPLHF. The CDR3 DNA follows: TGTGCCAGCAGTGAAGCGCCTTGGGGACAGGGACCCGCGGATAATTCACCCCTCCACTTT.

A few counts support this clonotype. A junction end diverges from the germline sequence, so it may reflect a read error. V is TRBV19 and J is TRBJ1-5, with a possible D match to TRBD1 (5 bases). There are 14 residues in the CDR3. Germline CDR1 LNHDA, CDR2 SQIVND (reference sequence). The CDR3 region is CASSVDSLYQPQHF. The CDR3 region has the DNA TGTGCCAGTAGTGTAGACAGTTTGTATCAGCCCCAGCATTTT.

This clonotype was seen a handful of times. This chain joins TRBV5-1 and TRBJ2-2, with TRBD1 identical over 8 bases. This CDR3 region has 15 residues. With 2 bases clipped from V and 8 bases from J, the junction kept 8 bases outside the gene matches. Germline CDR1 SGHRS, CDR2 YFSETQ. The CDR3 nucleotides read TGCGCCAGCAGCTTTTCAGGGGGCTCTTCAGGGGAGCTGTTTTTT. Translation: CASSFSGGSSGELFF. The full variable domain, in which reference TRBV5-1 and TRBJ2-2 provide the parts outside the CDR3, is KAGVTQTPRYLIKTRGQQVTLSCSPISGHRSVSWYQQTPGQGLQFLFEYFSETQRNKGNFPGRFSGRQFSNSRSEMNVSTLELGDSALYLCASSFSGGSSGELFFGEGSRLTVL.

CDR3 in DNA: TGCAGTGCTATGGGACAGGCCCTTTGGGATACGCAGTATTTT. This gives the protein CSAMGQALWDTQYF. The V and J genes are TRBV20-1 and TRBJ2-3; 8 nucleotides match TRBD1. CDR1 DFQATT and CDR2 SNEGSKA come from the germline V gene (reference sequence). The CDR3 loop spans 14 amino acids. V was clipped by 4 bases and J by 6 bases; unmatched bases: 9.

The chain has TRBV4-3 and TRBJ2-1, with D uncertain. Trimming stripped 0 bases from V and 9 bases from J, with 12 bases between. CDR3 length equals 14 residues. The germline gives CDR1 LGHNA, CDR2 YSLEER. CDR3 region: CASSQDGAWGEQFF. In DNA form, the CDR3 reads TGCGCCAGCAGCCAAGATGGAGCCTGGGGTGAGCAGTTCTTC.

This clonotype was detected ten times or more. The genes are TRBV7-8 and TRBJ2-7; no reliable D call. Trimming cost V 2 bases and J 3 bases, with 5 bases left between them. Germline V gene data show CDR1 as SGHVS and CDR2 as FQNEAQ. The CDR3 sequence is 12 residues long. For the CDR3, the DNA is TGTGCCAGCAGCTTAATGGACTACGAGCAGTACTTC. Translating it yields CASSLMDYEQYF.

This clonotype was recorded a few times. The chain links TRBV12-3 or TRBV12-4 to TRBJ1-1; D is unresolved. V lost 5 bases and J 7 bases, leaving 14 bases between the germline ends. The CDR3 consists of 13 residues. CDR3 coding DNA: TGTGCCAGCAGTACAGCCCCGGGATTTGAAGCTTTCTTT. Protein: CASSTAPGFEAFF.

There are many counts of this clonotype. The rearrangement uses TRBV7-2 and TRBJ2-5; D might be TRBD1 or TRBD2, each matching 7 bases. Trimming removed 0 bases at V and 5 bases at J, with 13 bases between. The CDR3 runs 15 residues. The V gene's germline CDR1 is SGHTA and CDR2 FQGNSA. Written as DNA, the CDR3 is TGTGCCAGCAGCTTAGCATACCAGGGGGGGGAGACCCAGTACTTC. Its protein is CASSLAYQGGETQYF.

This clonotype was detected a few times. The chain combines TRBV10-3 with TRBJ1-1; D not resolved. This CDR3 is 15 amino acids long. V lost 5 bases and J 2 bases, leaving 15 bases between the germline ends. The germline gives CDR1 ENHRY, CDR2 SYGVKD. The DNA for the CDR3 is TGTGCCATCAGTCCCAGGAGCGGAGGAAACACTGAAGCTTTCTTT. Amino acids: CAISPRSGGNTEAFF.

V gene TRBV6-2 or TRBV6-3 combines with J gene TRBJ2-1; no reliable D call. This CDR3 spans 11 amino acids. V lost 3 bases to trimming and J lost 9 bases, with 6 bases between them. Germline V gene sequence: CDR1 MNHEY, CDR2 SVGEGT. The CDR3 is CASSYLGEQFF. As DNA, the CDR3 is TGTGCCAGCAGTTATTTGGGTGAGCAGTTCTTC.

This chain connects TRBV28 to TRBJ2-5, with TRBD1 matching over 7 bases. The CDR3 length is 19 residues. CDR1 is MDHEN and CDR2 is SYDVKM in the germline V gene. The V and J ends lost 1 base and 3 bases, in that order; junction bases with no gene match: 17. The CDR3 DNA reads TGTGCCAGCAGTTTATCTCTCTTTCAGACAGGGCCCGAGGAAGAGACCCAGTACTTC. Amino acid sequence: CASSLSLFQTGPEEETQYF.

There are a few counts of this clonotype. The chain links TRBV6-2 or TRBV6-3 to TRBJ2-5; D possibly corresponds to TRBD1 (6 bases). Trimming left V 0 bases short and J 4 bases short, with 12 bases between. This CDR3 is built from 15 residues. Germline V gene lookup returns CDR1 MNHEY and CDR2 SVGEGT. CDR3 loop: CASSYSQGIGETQYF. Written as DNA, the CDR3 is TGTGCCAGCAGTTACTCACAGGGTATTGGAGAGACCCAGTACTTC.

This clonotype has only a few counts. The chain is built from TRBV15 and TRBJ2-1; 12 bases line up with TRBD1. The CDR3 is made up of 15 amino acids. The V and J ends lost 3 bases and 8 bases, in that order; junction bases with no gene match: 5. Germline CDR1 LNHNV, CDR2 YYDKDF (reference sequence). The CDR3 protein is CATSSPGQGADEQFF. The CDR3 DNA reads TGTGCCACCAGCAGTCCGGGACAGGGGGCGGATGAGCAGTTCTTC.